The 20 T cell receptor beta chains listed next were all sequenced from one sample in a study of T-cell reconstitution after alpha-beta-depleted transplantation in children. Construction of the TCRbeta library involved unique molecular identifiers. TCRdb used MiXCR to reprocess the PCR reads, holding one entry per CDR3 protein. The profile covers fewer than 550,000 distinct CDR3 sequences, with roughly a tenth appearing a single time and 4.5% to 7% taken by the ten largest. Sequenced here: PBMCs from the stem cell graft donor, sampled from the stem cell graft. Receptor source: a human donor who donated a stem cell graft to a child with acute myeloid leukemia.

The genes are TRBV15 and TRBJ1-1, with 7 bases fitting TRBD1. The CDR3 is made up of 14 amino acids. CDR1 and CDR2 (germline): LNHNV, YYDKDF (reference sequence). V lost 1 base to trimming and J lost 7 bases; unmatched junction nucleotides: 6. The CDR3 bases are TGTGCCACCAGCAGAGCAGGGGGGCTTGGTGAAGCTTTCTTT. Residues: CATSRAGGLGEAFF.

The chain uses TRBV7-9 and TRBJ2-5; D perhaps matches TRBD2 (5 bases). The ends were cut back, 4 bases at V and 2 bases at J, with 17 bases in the middle. The CDR3 covers 16 residues. Per the germline V gene, CDR1 is SEHNR and CDR2 is FQNEAQ (reference sequence). The CDR3 reads CASSSTTPAEQETQYF. Here the CDR3 DNA reads TGTGCCAGCAGCTCTACTACTCCAGCGGAGCAAGAGACCCAGTACTTC.

The chain couples TRBV28 to TRBJ2-7; D is unclear. The V end was cut by 6 bases, the J end by 7 bases, with 13 bases between. Per germline, CDR1 MDHEN and CDR2 SYDVKM. CDR3 length equals 12 residues. CDR3 amino acids: CASSPPDREQYF. In nucleotides, the CDR3 is TGTGCCAGCAGCCCACCCGACCGGGAGCAGTACTTC.

This clonotype was picked up a small number of times. The chain recombines TRBV6-1 with TRBJ2-5; a possible D gene is TRBD1 (6 bases). Looked up from germline, CDR1 is MNHNS and CDR2 is SASEGT. CDR3 length: 12 residues. V lost 6 bases and J lost 3, with 8 bases in between. DNA for the CDR3: TGTGCCAGCAGACAGGGAAAAGAGACCCAGTACTTC. Translating gives CASRQGKETQYF.

This clonotype was detected ten times or more. The J gene is TRBJ2-2, the V gene TRBV10-2, with TRBD2 identical over 8 bases. Trimming at V came to 6 bases and at J to 7 bases, leaving 13 bases not matched to a gene. Germline V CDR1 and CDR2: WSHSY, SAAADI. This CDR3 is built from 16 residues. CDR3 amino acids: CASSRLGGAFGGELFF. CDR3 in DNA: TGCGCCAGCAGCCGTCTCGGGGGGGCTTTTGGCGGGGAGCTGTTTTTT.

This clonotype has at least ten counts. The V and J genes are TRBV5-1 and TRBJ2-7; tentatively, D is TRBD1 (6 bases). The germline V and J ends were trimmed by 2 bases and 4 bases, with 13 bases remaining between them. This CDR3 region has 14 residues. Germline CDR1 and CDR2: SGHRS and YFSETQ. The chain's CDR3 is CASSLQGSGYEQYF. CDR3 nucleotides: TGCGCCAGCAGCTTACAGGGTTCAGGTTACGAGCAGTACTTC.

The chain joins TRBV30 to TRBJ1-2; D not certain. V lost 3 bases, J lost 4 bases, and 24 bases lay in between. This CDR3 contains 17 residues. CDR1 is GTSNPN and CDR2 is SVGIG in the germline V gene (reference sequence). The DNA of the CDR3 is TGTGCCTGGAGCGACCGATTATACAAAAGAGCGGCCTATGGCTACACCTTC. It codes for CAWSDRLYKRAAYGYTF.

The CDR3 nucleotides read TGTGCCAGCAGCTCCCAGAACCGCTATGGCTACACCTTC. Protein: CASSSQNRYGYTF. The gene calls are TRBV7-2 and TRBJ1-2; D gene ambiguous. Trimming removed 4 bases from V and 4 bases from J, with 10 bases in between. CDR3 length equals 13 residues. Germline lookup yields CDR1 SGHTA and CDR2 FQGNSA.

This chain links TRBV20-1 with TRBJ2-1; 8 nucleotides line up with TRBD1. The CDR3 consists of 17 residues. Germline V lookup: CDR1 DFQATT, CDR2 SNEGSKA (reference sequence). Losses at the gene ends were 0 bases for V and 5 bases for J; bases not matched to a gene: 12. The CDR3, as DNA: TGCAGTGCTAGAGATCCCTCCGGGACAGGTGGGAACAATGAGCAGTTCTTC. Translating gives CSARDPSGTGGNNEQFF.

The CDR3 DNA reads as TGTGCCAGCAGCTTAGCCCCCGTGGGGGGAGAAGAGACCCAGTACTTC. Amino acid sequence: CASSLAPVGGEETQYF. The gene calls are TRBV7-2 and TRBJ2-5; D is perhaps TRBD2 (6 bases). Germline V gives CDR1 SGHTA, CDR2 FQGNSA. The CDR3 spans 16 residues. Trimming took 0 bases from V and 3 from J, leaving 14 bases between them.

This clonotype was counted only a few times. The chain recombines TRBV29-1 with TRBJ2-1; D is unresolved. The CDR3 sequence is 15 residues long. Germline CDR1 reads SQVTM; CDR2 reads ANQGSEA. The V and J ends lost 8 bases and 4 bases respectively, with 21 bases between them. The CDR3 sequence: CSCGVLEQPYNEQFF. For the CDR3, the DNA is TGCAGCTGTGGGGTCCTCGAGCAGCCTTACAATGAGCAGTTCTTC.

The chain is built from TRBV7-6 and TRBJ2-1; TRBD1 might be the D (6 bases). The CDR3 spans 14 residues. Germline loops: CDR1 SGHVS, CDR2 FNYEAQ. With 4 bases removed from V and 10 bases from J, the gap between germline ends came to 17 bases. This chain's CDR3 is CASSSTQTGLEQFF. In DNA form, the CDR3 reads TGTGCCAGCAGCTCTACACAAACAGGGCTGGAGCAGTTCTTC. Variable domain in full (rest from reference TRBV7-6 and TRBJ2-1): GAGVSQSPRYKVTKRGQDVALRCDPISGHVSLYWYRQALGQGPEFLTYFNYEAQQDKSGLPNDRFSAERPEGSISTLTIQRTEQRDSAMYRCASSSTQTGLEQFFGPGTRLTVL.

This clonotype was seen many times. For the CDR3, the DNA is TGTGCCAGCAGCTTAGCCACGGGACAGGGTCGCGTCGTCTCCTACGAGCAGTACTTC. Translation: CASSLATGQGRVVSYEQYF. The rearrangement links TRBV7-3 to TRBJ2-7; 9 bases match TRBD1. Germline trimming cut 2 bases from V and 0 bases from J; bases unmatched to any gene: 14. The CDR3 loop spans 19 amino acids. The germline V gene has CDR1 SGHTA and CDR2 FQGTGA.

The chain joins TRBV7-9 to TRBJ1-2, with 8 positions matching TRBD1. Trimming took 5 bases from V and 8 from J; bases not matched to a gene: 4. The CDR3 is made up of 12 amino acids. Per germline, CDR1 SEHNR and CDR2 FQNEAQ (reference sequence). CDR3 sequence reads: CASSGGQGGYTF. DNA of the CDR3: TGTGCCAGCAGCGGCGGACAGGGAGGCTACACCTTC.

This clonotype occurred a few times. The chain joins TRBV6-2 or TRBV6-3 to TRBJ2-7; 11 bases map to TRBD2. The V segment lost 3 bases and the J segment 3 bases; nucleotides outside the gene matches: 4. Germline loops: CDR1 MNHEY, CDR2 SVGEGT. The CDR3 length is 15 residues. CDR3: CASSYGLAGNYEQYF. Written as DNA, the CDR3 is TGTGCCAGCAGTTATGGACTAGCGGGTAACTACGAGCAGTACTTC.

J is TRBJ2-5 and V is TRBV9; TRBD2 agrees at 7 bases. CDR1 and CDR2 (germline): SGDLS, YYNGEE. This CDR3 is 15 amino acids long. With V trimmed by 0 bases and J by 3 bases, 5 bases remained unmatched. CDR3 sequence: CASSVGAGAEETQYF. The CDR3 region has the DNA TGTGCCAGCAGCGTAGGGGCGGGAGCCGAAGAGACCCAGTACTTC.

The rearrangement uses TRBV6-5 and TRBJ1-2; D is unclear. CDR3 length equals 13 residues. Trimming pared 5 bases from V and 1 base from J, leaving 8 bases between. From germline, CDR1 is MNHEY and CDR2 SVGAGI. Here the CDR3 reads CASSITSNYGYTF. As DNA, the CDR3 is TGTGCCAGCAGTATCACAAGTAACTATGGCTACACCTTC.

V and J are TRBV29-1 and TRBJ2-2; tentatively, D is TRBD1 (6 bases). The V end lost 2 bases, the J end lost 6 bases, and 16 bases lay between the germline ends. Germline V lookup: CDR1 SQVTM, CDR2 ANQGSEA. The CDR3 has 15 residues. CDR3 region: CSVESPDRYPGELFF. CDR3 DNA sequence: TGCAGCGTTGAAAGCCCTGACAGGTACCCCGGGGAGCTGTTTTTT.

The gene calls are TRBV7-8 and TRBJ2-7; TRBD2 matches at 12 bases. CDR1 and CDR2 from the germline V gene are SGHVS and FQNEAQ. This CDR3 has 13 residues. With V trimmed by 4 bases and J by 7 bases, 2 bases remained unmatched. The CDR3 is CASSWGLAGEQYV. In nucleotides, the CDR3 is TGTGCCAGCAGCTGGGGACTAGCGGGTGAGCAGTACGTC.

This clonotype was detected many times. The chain uses TRBV5-1 and TRBJ2-2, with D tentatively TRBD1 or TRBD2 (5 bases each). The germline CDR1 and CDR2 sequences are SGHRS and YFSETQ. The CDR3 extends over 14 amino acids. V shed 5 bases and J shed 5 bases, with 13 bases lying between them. In nucleotides, the CDR3 is TGCGCCAGCAGTCCGGGGCAGCTGACCGGGGAGCTGTTTTTT. As protein: CASSPGQLTGELFF.